The rows below give T cell receptor beta chains drawn from one sample of a study of cytomegalovirus exposure and HLA in healthy donors. Using immunoSEQ multiplex PCR, the repertoire was profiled, and TCRdb retains in-frame clones only, with some absent. The repertoire consists of more than 140,000 clones, with around 80% occurring once and the leading ten covering about 5.6%. The sequenced material came from PBMCs. The receptor set was obtained from a young man in good health and CMV-seropositive. Both conserved end residues are part of each CDR3. The order of the fields is V gene, D gene, J gene, clone size, CDR3 DNA, CDR3 protein. D genes are given only for firm matches. Clone size is shown for a subset of rows, as once, few, many or a class of expanded clone.

V: TRBV5-3
D: NA
J: TRBJ2-7
size: NA
DNA: TGTGCCAGAAGCTTGGCCAATCCGGGGGAGCAGTACTTC
CDR3: CARSLANPGEQYF

V: TRBV11-2
D: NA
J: TRBJ2-3
size: NA
DNA: TGTGCCAGCAGCTTCACGGGCACAGATACGCAGTATTTT
CDR3: CASSFTGTDTQYF

V: TRBV28
D: NA
J: TRBJ1-1
size: few
DNA: TGTGCCAGCAGTTACGGGATTTTTAACACTGAAGCTTTCTTT
CDR3: CASSYGIFNTEAFF

V: TRBV28
D: TRBD1
J: TRBJ2-7
size: NA
DNA: TGTGCCAGCACCCCCCCGACGAGGGGGCGCACTGCAGGGCAGTACTTC
CDR3: CASTPPTRGRTAGQYF

V: TRBV2
D: NA
J: TRBJ1-5
size: NA
DNA: TGTGCCAGCACCCGGGATAGCAATCAGCCCCAGCATTTT
CDR3: CASTRDSNQPQHF

V: TRBV29-1
D: TRBD1
J: TRBJ1-3
size: NA
DNA: TGCAGCGTTCTTGGGACAGGTCTAAACACCATATATTTT
CDR3: CSVLGTGLNTIYF

V: TRBV27
D: TRBD1
J: TRBJ2-5
size: NA
DNA: TGTGCCAGCAGTTTCCTAGGGGGCGGAGAGACCCAGTACTTC
CDR3: CASSFLGGGETQYF

V: TRBV5-6
D: NA
J: TRBJ1-1
size: NA
DNA: TGTGCCAGCAGCTTAGGAGGGGCCTTGAACACTGAAGCTTTCTTT
CDR3: CASSLGGALNTEAFF

V: TRBV19
D: NA
J: TRBJ2-7
size: NA
DNA: TGTGCCAGTAGTCTACGGACAGCCCCCTACGAGCAGTACTTC
CDR3: CASSLRTAPYEQYF

V: TRBV2
D: NA
J: TRBJ1-6
size: once
DNA: TGTGCCAGCAGCGCAGGATATTCACCCCTCCACTTT
CDR3: CASSAGYSPLHF

V: TRBV28
D: NA
J: TRBJ1-1
size: NA
DNA: TGTGCCAGCAGTTCACAACCTTCGGGCACTGAAGCTTTCTTT
CDR3: CASSSQPSGTEAFF

V: TRBV7-2
D: NA
J: TRBJ1-5
size: NA
DNA: TGTGCCAGCAGCCCTACCTCCAATCAGCCCCAGCATTTT
CDR3: CASSPTSNQPQHF

V: TRBV28
D: NA
J: TRBJ2-7
size: NA
DNA: TGTGCCAGCAGTGCAGGGGTTTACGAGCAGTACTTC
CDR3: CASSAGVYEQYF

V: TRBV4-1
D: TRBD1
J: TRBJ2-7
size: once
DNA: TGCGCCAGCAGCCCGGGACAGGGGAAAACCTACGAGCAGTACTTC
CDR3: CASSPGQGKTYEQYF

V: TRBV5-6
D: NA
J: TRBJ2-7
size: NA
DNA: TGTGCCAGCACCCCCCCAGCGTCCTACGAGCAGTACTTC
CDR3: CASTPPASYEQYF

V: TRBV5-6
D: TRBD2
J: TRBJ2-5
size: NA
DNA: TGTGCCAGCAGCCCGGGGTGGCGGGGGGGCCGGGAGACCCAGTACTTC
CDR3: CASSPGWRGGRETQYF

V: TRBV28
D: NA
J: TRBJ2-5
size: NA
DNA: TGTGCCAGCAGTTCGCCTAGCGTGATGAAGACCCAGTACTTC
CDR3: CASSSPSVMKTQYF

V: TRBV5-1
D: TRBD1
J: TRBJ2-5
size: NA
DNA: TGCGCCAGCAGCTCGTGGGACAGGGCGGGGGAGACCCAGTACTTC
CDR3: CASSSWDRAGETQYF

V: TRBV6-6
D: TRBD1
J: TRBJ1-1
size: few
DNA: TGTGCCAGCAGTCCAAGGGGGCTGAACACTGAAGCTTTCTTT
CDR3: CASSPRGLNTEAFF

V: TRBV2
D: NA
J: TRBJ1-6
size: once
DNA: TGTGCCAGCAGTGTCAGCCCGACGGGGAATAATTCACCCCTCCACTTT
CDR3: CASSVSPTGNNSPLHF

V: TRBV5-1
D: TRBD1
J: TRBJ2-2
size: NA
DNA: TGCGCCAGCAGCTTGGCCCCGGACAGGGGTCGGACCGGGGAGCTGTTTTTT
CDR3: CASSLAPDRGRTGELFF

V: TRBV28
D: NA
J: TRBJ1-4
size: NA
DNA: TGTGCCAGCAGTTTGCAGGGTATTAATGAAAAACTGTTTTTT
CDR3: CASSLQGINEKLFF

V: TRBV5-1
D: TRBD1
J: TRBJ2-7
size: NA
DNA: TGCGCCAGCAGCTTGGGGGGACAGGGGGGCGCCTACGAGCAGTACTTC
CDR3: CASSLGGQGGAYEQYF

V: TRBV7-8
D: TRBD2
J: TRBJ2-1
size: NA
DNA: TGTGCCAGCAGCTTGTTGTTCACTAGCGGGAGGGGAAGCAATGAGCAGTTCTTC
CDR3: CASSLLFTSGRGSNEQFF

V: TRBV9
D: TRBD2
J: TRBJ2-3
size: NA
DNA: TGTGCCAGCAGCGAGGGGGAGGCTAGCGGGATCTATGAAGATACGCAGTATTTT
CDR3: CASSEGEASGIYEDTQYF

V: TRBV6-5
D: TRBD1
J: TRBJ2-3
size: NA
DNA: TGTGCCAGCAGTCCCCAGACAGGGACCCCGGATACGCAGTATTTT
CDR3: CASSPQTGTPDTQYF

V: TRBV5-1
D: NA
J: TRBJ1-3
size: once
DNA: TGCGCCAGCAGCCATGGGGCGGTCTCTGGAAACACCATATATTTT
CDR3: CASSHGAVSGNTIYF

V: TRBV27
D: TRBD1
J: TRBJ1-6
size: few
DNA: TGTGCCAGCAGAGGAGGGTGGACAGGGTTTGCACCCCTCCACTTT
CDR3: CASRGGWTGFAPLHF

V: TRBV19
D: NA
J: TRBJ1-2
size: NA
DNA: TGTGCCAGTAGCCCTGGAACAGGTTTCTATGGCTACACCTTC
CDR3: CASSPGTGFYGYTF